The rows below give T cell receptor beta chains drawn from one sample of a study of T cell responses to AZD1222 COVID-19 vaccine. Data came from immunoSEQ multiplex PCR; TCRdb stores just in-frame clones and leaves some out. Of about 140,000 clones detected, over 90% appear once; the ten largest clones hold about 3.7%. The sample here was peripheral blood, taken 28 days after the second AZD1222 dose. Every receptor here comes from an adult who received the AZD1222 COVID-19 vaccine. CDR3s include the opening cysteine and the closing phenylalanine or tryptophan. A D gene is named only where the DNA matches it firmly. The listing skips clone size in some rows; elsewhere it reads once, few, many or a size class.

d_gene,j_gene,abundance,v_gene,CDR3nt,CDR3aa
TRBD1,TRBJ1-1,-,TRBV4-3,TGCGCCAGCAGCCAAGTCCAGGGGGCGAGCACTGAAGCTTTCTTT,CASSQVQGASTEAFF
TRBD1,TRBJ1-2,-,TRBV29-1,TGCAGCGTTACGGGACAGGGAGGGGGCTACACCTTC,CSVTGQGGGYTF
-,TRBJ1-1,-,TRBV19,TGTGCCAGTAGTACCTGGGGGGACACTGAAGCTTTCTTT,CASSTWGDTEAFF
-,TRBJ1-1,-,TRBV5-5,TGTGCCAGCAGCTTACAGGGGAACACTGAAGCTTTCTTT,CASSLQGNTEAFF
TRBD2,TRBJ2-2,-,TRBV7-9,TGTGCCAGCAGCTTAGAACTGGCGGGGGCCGGGGAGCTGTTTTTT,CASSLELAGAGELFF
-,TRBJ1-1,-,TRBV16,TGTGCCAGCAGCCACCAGGGAATGAACACTGAAGCTTTCTTT,CASSHQGMNTEAFF
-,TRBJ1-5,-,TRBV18,TGTGCCAGCTCTCAAGACGGGCGCAATCAGCCCCAGCATTTT,CASSQDGRNQPQHF
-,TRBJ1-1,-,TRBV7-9,TGTGCCAGCACCAATAGACCAGGGGACACTGAAGCTTTCTTT,CASTNRPGDTEAFF
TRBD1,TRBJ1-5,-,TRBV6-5,TGTGCCAGCAGAGGACAGGGAACGAATCAGCCCCAGCATTTT,CASRGQGTNQPQHF
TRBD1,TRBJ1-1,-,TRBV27,TGTGCCAGCAGCAGAACAGGGGCTGGGGGTGAAGCTTTCTTT,CASSRTGAGGEAFF
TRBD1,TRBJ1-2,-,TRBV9,TGTGCCAGCAGCGTACAGACAGGGAACTATGGCTACACCTTC,CASSVQTGNYGYTF
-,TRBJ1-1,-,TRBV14,TGTGCCAGCAGCCGACAGGTTTTCAACACTGAAGCTTTCTTT,CASSRQVFNTEAFF
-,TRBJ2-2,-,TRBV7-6,TGTGCCAGCAGCTTAGCGTATGGTGGGGAGCTGTTTTTT,CASSLAYGGELFF
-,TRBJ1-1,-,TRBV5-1,TGCGCCAGCAGCAGACTGGGGGTTGGGAACACTGAAGCTTTCTTT,CASSRLGVGNTEAFF
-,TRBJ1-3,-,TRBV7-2,TGTGCCAGCAGACGACGGAGCTCTGGAAACACCATATATTTT,CASRRRSSGNTIYF
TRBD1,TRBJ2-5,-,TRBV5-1,TGCGCCAGCAGCCTCCTCGGGACAGGACAAGAGACCCAGTACTTC,CASSLLGTGQETQYF
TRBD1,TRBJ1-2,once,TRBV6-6,TGTGCCAGCAGCCGACAGGGGGATAGTGGCTACACCTTC,CASSRQGDSGYTF
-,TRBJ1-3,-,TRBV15,TGTGCCACCAGCAGACCTGGGCGTGAGCACACCATATATTTT,CATSRPGREHTIYF
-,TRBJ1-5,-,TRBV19,TGTGCCAGTAGTCTCAGGGGCAATCAGCCCCAGCATTTT,CASSLRGNQPQHF
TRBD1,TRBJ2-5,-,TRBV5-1,TGCGCCAGCAGCCGAGGGACAGGCAACCAAGAGACCCAGTACTTC,CASSRGTGNQETQYF
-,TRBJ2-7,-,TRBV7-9,TGTGCCAGCAGCTCCAGGGATGCAGGGACAATCTACGAGCAGTACTTC,CASSSRDAGTIYEQYF
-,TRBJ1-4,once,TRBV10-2,TGCGCCAGCAGAGCTGGGGTAGATGAAAAACTGTTTTTT,CASRAGVDEKLFF
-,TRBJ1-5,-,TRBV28,TGTGCCATTCGAACGGGTAATCAGCCCCAGCATTTT,CAIRTGNQPQHF
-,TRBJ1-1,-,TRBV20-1,TGCAGTGCTGAGATCGGGGGAGAAGCTTTCTTT,CSAEIGGEAFF
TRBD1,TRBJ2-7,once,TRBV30,TGTGCCTGGTCAAGGGGGCGGTACGAGCAGTACTTC,CAWSRGRYEQYF
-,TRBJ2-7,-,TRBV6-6,TGTGCCAGCAGAGCAGGGGTCTACTACGAGCAGTACTTC,CASRAGVYYEQYF
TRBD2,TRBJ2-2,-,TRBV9,TGTGCCAGCAGCGTGGGACTAGTCACCGGGGAGCTGTTTTTT,CASSVGLVTGELFF
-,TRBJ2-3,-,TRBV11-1,TGTGCCAGCAGCCTACTCCAGGGCACAGATACGCAGTATTTT,CASSLLQGTDTQYF
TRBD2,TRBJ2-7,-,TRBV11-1,TGTGCCAGCAGCCGCAGCGGGAGAGGTTACGAGCAGTACTTC,CASSRSGRGYEQYF
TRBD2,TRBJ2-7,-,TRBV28,TGTGCCAGCCATCGGGGACTAGCGAGCGAGCAGTACTTC,CASHRGLASEQYF
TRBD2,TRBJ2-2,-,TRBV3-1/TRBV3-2,TGTGCCAGCAGCCAAGATGGTAGTAGCGGGAGGGCGAGCGGGGAGCTGTTTTTT,CASSQDGSSGRASGELFF
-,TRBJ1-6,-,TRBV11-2,TGTGCCAGCAGCTTAGTGAGCTCCTATAATTCACCCCTCCACTTT,CASSLVSSYNSPLHF
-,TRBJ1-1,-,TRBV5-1,TGCGCCAGCAGATTGGACAGACCGAACACTGAAGCTTTCTTT,CASRLDRPNTEAFF
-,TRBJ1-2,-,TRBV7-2,TGTGCCAGCAGCTTGATGAACAACTATGGCTACACCTTC,CASSLMNNYGYTF
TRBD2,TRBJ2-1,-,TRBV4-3,TGCGCCAGCAGCCAAGAATCGGCGGGAGGGTCAAATGAGCAGTTCTTC,CASSQESAGGSNEQFF
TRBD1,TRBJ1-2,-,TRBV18,TGTGCCAGCTCACAACCGGGACAGGCCCAAAATGGCTACACCTTC,CASSQPGQAQNGYTF
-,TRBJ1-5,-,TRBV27,TGTGCCAGCTGGGGGGAAGGCAATCAGCCCCAGCATTTT,CASWGEGNQPQHF
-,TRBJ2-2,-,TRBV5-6,TGTGCCAGCCACAGGGTCAGGGGCACCGGGGAGCTGTTTTTT,CASHRVRGTGELFF
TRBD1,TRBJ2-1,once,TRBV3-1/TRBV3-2,TGTGCCAGCAGCCAAGTCCCCCGACAGGGGCTCCACAATGAGCAGTTCTTC,CASSQVPRQGLHNEQFF
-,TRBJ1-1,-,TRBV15,TGTGCCACCAGCAGCGAAATAGGGAACGCAGGAAACACTGAAGCTTTCTTT,CATSSEIGNAGNTEAFF
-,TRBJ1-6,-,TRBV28,TGTGCCAGCAGTTTCGACAGTTATTCACCCCTCCACTTT,CASSFDSYSPLHF
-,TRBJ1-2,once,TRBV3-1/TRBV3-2,TGTGCCAGCAGCCAAGGCGTAGGAGACTATGGCTACACCTTC,CASSQGVGDYGYTF
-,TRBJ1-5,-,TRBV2,TGTGCCAGCAGTACGGACCTCAATCAGCCCCAGCATTTT,CASSTDLNQPQHF
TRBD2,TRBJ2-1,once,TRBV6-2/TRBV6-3,TGTGCCAGCAGTTCCCCGTCTACTAGCGGGGGAATTAATGAGCAGTTCTTC,CASSSPSTSGGINEQFF
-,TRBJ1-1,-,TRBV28,TGTGCCAGCAGTCTTCCAGGGGTGGCGAACACTGAAGCTTTCTTT,CASSLPGVANTEAFF
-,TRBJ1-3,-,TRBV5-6,TGTGCCAGCAGCCGAAACCCCACCCGCTCTGGAAACACCATATATTTT,CASSRNPTRSGNTIYF
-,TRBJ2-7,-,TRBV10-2,TGCGCCAGCAGTGAGAGGCAGGGCTACGAGCAGTACTTC,CASSERQGYEQYF
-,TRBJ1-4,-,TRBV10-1,TGCGCCACATGGGTTAGGGGAAATGAAAAACTGTTTTTT,CATWVRGNEKLFF
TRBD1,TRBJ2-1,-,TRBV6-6,TGTGCCAGCAGGTGGGACAGGAGCTCCTACAATGAGCAGTTCTTC,CASRWDRSSYNEQFF
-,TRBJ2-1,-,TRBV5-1,TGCGCCAGCAGCTTAGGACAATTTGGTGAGCAGTTCTTC,CASSLGQFGEQFF
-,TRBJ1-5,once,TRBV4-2,TGTGCCAGCAGCCAAGAGGTTGGACCGGGACTCAATCAGCCCCAGCATTTT,CASSQEVGPGLNQPQHF
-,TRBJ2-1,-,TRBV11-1,TGTGCCAGCAGCCTTAGGTCCGATGAGCAGTTCTTC,CASSLRSDEQFF
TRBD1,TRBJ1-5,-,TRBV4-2,TGTGCCAGCAGCCAAAGCGGAACAGGGGGTAATCAGCCCCAGCATTTT,CASSQSGTGGNQPQHF
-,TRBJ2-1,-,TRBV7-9,TGTGCCAGCAGCCCAGCATTCGCGAGGGGCAATGAGCAGTTCTTC,CASSPAFARGNEQFF
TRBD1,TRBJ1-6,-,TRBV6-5,TGTGCCAGCAGAGGGACAGGGGCCGGTAATTCACCCCTCCACTTT,CASRGTGAGNSPLHF
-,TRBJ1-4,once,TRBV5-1,TGCGCCAGCAGCTTGGTCCCTAATGAAAAACTGTTTTTT,CASSLVPNEKLFF
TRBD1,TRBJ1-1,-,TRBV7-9,TGTGCCAGCAGCTTCGAGGACAGGTATATGAACACTGAAGCTTTCTTT,CASSFEDRYMNTEAFF